Listed here is a single TCR beta chain. This clonotype occurred a few times. Its antigen is still unknown. Per-base qualities were not stored, and no clone one base away is much larger. The sample originates from a study of T-cell memory formation after mild COVID-19 (dated by TCRdb to about 2021). As for the study more broadly: TCR sequence clusters from the two donors were found to be largely donor specific. T-cell clones expanding and contracting after mild COVID-19 in a couple of donors were tracked by longitudinal TCRalpha and TCRbeta repertoire sequencing. The cohort was made up of two young adult volunteers, one female and one male, who were previously healthy.

The run used an Illumina NovaSeq 6000. cDNA libraries for TCRalpha and TCRbeta were prepared by 5'RACE using constant-segment primers, with sample barcodes and unique molecular identifiers added. RNA was extracted from every sample with Trizol reagent. Libraries were amplified in two PCR steps, with a second sample barcode and Illumina TruSeq adapters added in the second step. Sequencing of libraries was performed on an Illumina NovaSeq with 2 x 150 bp paired-end reads. Per the source publication's procedure: The reads were demultiplexed and collapsed into UMI-guided consensus sequences using migec v1.2.7. Using mixcr v2.1.11, UMI consensuses were aligned to TRA and TRB V and J templates and then assembled into clonotypes. Expanded or contracted clonotypes were those called significant by both edgeR and NoisET, with noise models trained on biological replicates. edgeR calls used a false discovery rate-adjusted p below 0.01 and a log2 fold-change threshold of 1. As an exploratory analysis of dynamics, max-normalized trajectories of the 1000 most abundant clonotypes were examined by PCA with hierarchical clustering. Separately sequenced CD4+ and CD8+ repertoires were used to assign the CD4 or CD8 phenotype of responding clones. The raw public data were reprocessed by TCRdb itself: fastp quality trimming at Q25, MiXCR clonotype calling, in-frame beta chains only. CDR3 protein duplicates are merged, each entry listing the most common genes and DNA. The authors' filters were not applied to this entry. Present in this sample are 150,000 to 200,000 distinct CDR3 sequences, around 13% of which were seen just once. The ten largest clones take up approximately 3.6% of the sample.

PBMCs were isolated by Ficoll-Paque density gradient centrifugation. Study-level results and caveats: The second-wave clones that peaked on day 37 were not confirmed to be SARS-CoV-2 specific. Balanced CD4/CD8 phenotypes were observed for clones contracting from day 15 to 85, whereas a bias towards CD4+ was observed for a second wave of clones expanding from day 15 to 37. The study covered only a couple of mild cases, and larger cohorts including severe cases with pre-infection samples were considered necessary. Some responding clones were found in pre-infection memory, which suggests that pre-existing cross-reactive memory T cells took part in the SARS-CoV-2 response. Contracting CD4+ clones appeared mostly in the CM and EM memory subsets, whereas CD8+ clones were enriched in EMRA.

The germline V gene yields SGHRS for CDR1 and YFSETQ for CDR2. V sheds 1 base and J sheds 0 bases, leaving 14 bases between their ends. Spanning cysteine to phenylalanine, the CDR3 consists of 17 amino acids. CDR3 DNA only is kept here, 51 bases in frame from base 1. Sequenced input: PBMCs or a T cell subset sorted from them (not recorded which). The clonotype was recovered from a man aged 18 to 30 who had mild COVID-19 (a few samples of this study predate the infection). The sample titles of this study are shuffled in the database, so cell type and time point are left out; the donor was told from shared clones. This receptor chain uses TRBV5-1 and TRBJ1-3; no D gene can be assigned with confidence. Read as DNA, the sequence is TGCGCCAGCAGCTTGTCACCCCTCGGTGTCTCTGGAAACACCATATATTTT. Its protein product is CASSLSPLGVSGNTIYF.